This T cell receptor (beta chain) was identified during a study of blood T cells in healthy people across ages. Study findings and constraints: Age showed a roughly linear inverse relationship with TCR beta diversity per million T cells.

At least 6 million PBMCs were isolated per sample. The CDR3 is 15 amino acids. J lost 3 bases, V lost 5 bases, and 7 bases had no gene match. Per germline, CDR1 DFQATT and CDR2 SNEGSKA (reference sequence). As to this clonotype: Its antigen is currently unknown.

Primed by a sample-barcoded 5' primer and a J-beta primer mix, a second PCR proceeded for 7 to 11 cycles. The template-switch adaptor, which had 12 random nucleotides, put a tag on each cDNA molecule. TCRdb fed the 5' RACE reads into MiXCR, producing one record per CDR3 protein. The table has about 1.5 million distinct CDR3 sequences, approximately 40% seen once; the top ten hold roughly 8.2%. Sequencing input: blood. The chain has TRBV20-1 and TRBJ2-1; 10 nucleotides match TRBD2. The sequence came from a woman between 18 and 29 years old in good health. The CDR3 is CSALGSGRIYNEQFF. In DNA form, the CDR3 reads TGCAGTGCTCTCGGTAGCGGGAGGATCTACAATGAGCAGTTCTTC.